This T cell receptor (beta chain) derives from a study of T cell responses to AZD1222 COVID-19 vaccine. Study outcomes and limitations: White British ancestry dominated among donors, who included more females, and clonal diversity was possibly underestimated. Unmutated variant regions are reportedly targeted by nearly half of spike-specific TCRs. Seropositive at baseline were only six AZD1222 recipients. CD4 TCRs associated with vaccination spanned spike, dominating at 160-218 and 743-854.

Sequenced by immunoSEQ multiplex PCR; TCRdb stores in-frame clones only, minus some. The repertoire consists of about 66,000 clones, with approximately 84% occurring once and the leading ten covering 15% to 20%. This CDR3 has 12 residues. The V gene lost 2 bases and the J gene lost 8 bases, with 9 bases spanning the gap. Germline lookup yields CDR1 MNHEY and CDR2 SVGEGT. Turning to this clone: The antigen remains unidentified.

Sequences were derived from peripheral blood, sampled on day 0 of AZD1222 vaccination. The receptor comes from an adult in good health. The J gene is TRBJ1-2, the V gene TRBV6-2 or TRBV6-3; D remains unclear. CDR3 nucleotides: TGTGCCAGCAGTTACCATATTCAGGGCTACACCTTC. It encodes CASSYHIQGYTF.